This T cell receptor beta chain was found in a study of T cells in Graves' hyperthyroidism and ophthalmopathy. Regarding the study as a whole: Patients with ophthalmopathy were separated from those with stable hyperthyroidism by a 13 V-J model.

Thyroid ultrasound and orbital computed tomography, with clinical symptoms and serum thyroxine and TRAb, informed diagnoses. Amplification yielded TCR beta CDR3 regions, with RNA transcripts as the source. TCR CDR3 underwent first-round RT-PCR with the HTBI primer set. A single record per CDR3 protein comes from TCRdb applying MiXCR to the multiplex PCR reads. The repertoire holds around 660,000 distinct CDR3 sequences, roughly 45% seen once, with about 7% in the top ten. Per germline, CDR1 MNHNS and CDR2 SASEGT. CDR3 length: 14 amino acids. Trimming removed 7 bases from V and 11 bases from J, with 18 bases in between. For this clonotype: What it recognizes is unknown. A much larger clone is a single base away; this may be a read error.

The TCR originated in an adult man with Graves' disease, either hyperthyroidism or ophthalmopathy (not recorded which). The sample comprised peripheral blood or thyroid tissue (not recorded which). The V call is TRBV6-1, the J call TRBJ1-6; D might be TRBD1 (5 bases). CDR3 bases: TGTGCCAGCACCGCCGGGACGGGTAACCCACCCCTCCACTTT. Its protein product is CASTAGTGNPPLHF.